The TCR beta chain under discussion was sequenced for a study of shared clonotypes between healthy human individuals. The wider study: Used for every donor were three CD4 naive, three CD4 memory, two CD8 naive and one CD8 memory plate. Findings and caveats of the study: Naive subsets, compared against memory subsets, generally had larger estimated richness values. Exclusively blood specimens were collected; tissue repertoires likely differ.

Running of the assay took place at deep level. Repertoires were generated with immunoSEQ multiplex PCR, while TCRdb's copy carries only in-frame clones and drops some. This sample carries about 1.5 million clones, 98% of them seen once, and the ten largest clones take less than 0.55%. As for this clone: No antigen is known for it.

The germline gives CDR1 SEHNR, CDR2 FQNEAQ (reference sequence). Trimming cost V 4 bases and J 8 bases; bases outside gene matches: 7. The CDR3 runs 16 residues. V gene TRBV7-9 combines with J gene TRBJ2-1; TRBD2 aligns across 14 bases. This clonotype was sampled from a man aged 25-45 years in good health. The specimen was naive CD4+ T cells sorted from blood. Subset meaning: CD45RA+ positively selected. The CDR3: CASSYPTSGRVDEQFF. DNA of the CDR3: TGTGCCAGCAGCTACCCGACTAGCGGGAGGGTCGATGAGCAGTTCTTC.